The 18 T cell receptor beta chains given below trace back to one sample, sequenced in a study of OX40 agonist ivuxolimab in advanced cancers. The repertoire was sequenced with immunoSEQ multiplex PCR; TCRdb's copy has only in-frame clones and lacks some. Of about 51,000 clones listed, around 82% are singletons. This material consisted of CD4+ or CD8+ T cells sorted from blood, taken in a trial of the OX40 agonist ivuxolimab. The receptors were sampled from an adult with an advanced solid tumor such as melanoma, head and neck, liver or kidney cancer.

The chain links TRBV7-9 to TRBJ2-1; D is possibly TRBD2 (6 bases). Germline V gene lookup returns CDR1 SEHNR and CDR2 FQNEAQ (reference sequence). With 1 base removed from V and 8 bases from J, the gap between germline ends came to 9 bases. The CDR3 totals 13 residues. The DNA for the CDR3 is TGTGCCAGCAGCTTAGTCGGGGGTTATGAGCAGTTCTTC. As protein: CASSLVGGYEQFF.

The CDR3 region is CASSIRRQGAGYGYTF. CDR3 bases: TGTGCCAGTAGTATCCGAAGACAGGGGGCTGGCTATGGCTACACCTTC. This chain links TRBV19 with TRBJ1-2, with 10 positions matching TRBD1. The CDR3 is 16 amino acids. V shed 3 bases and J 4 bases; nucleotides not matched to a gene: 8. Per germline, CDR1 LNHDA and CDR2 SQIVND (reference sequence). Combining the CDR3 with reference TRBV19 and TRBJ1-2 gives the whole variable domain DGGITQSPKYLFRKEGQNVTLSCEQNLNHDAMYWYRQDPGQGLRLIYYSQIVNDFQKGDIAEGYSVSREKKESFPLTVTSAQKNPTAFYLCASSIRRQGAGYGYTFGSGTRLTVV.

The chain is built from TRBV29-1 and TRBJ1-1; D unresolved. V was pared by 4 bases and J by 11 bases, with 23 bases between. This CDR3 comprises 14 residues. Germline V gene sequence: CDR1 SQVTM, CDR2 ANQGSEA. Here the CDR3 reads CSVVPGSDSFRAFF. In nucleotides, the CDR3 is TGCAGCGTTGTACCCGGGTCCGATAGTTTTAGGGCTTTCTTT.

This sequence joins TRBV11-2 and TRBJ2-4; D unclear. The CDR3 contains 14 residues. Trimming took 4 bases from V and 0 from J, leaving 7 bases between them. Germline V gives CDR1 SGHAT, CDR2 FQNNGV. CDR3 loop: CASSSRLAKNIQYF. In nucleotides, the CDR3 is TGTGCCAGCAGCTCAAGGTTAGCCAAAAACATTCAGTACTTC.

This sequence joins TRBV10-2 and TRBJ2-5, with D perhaps assigned TRBD1 or TRBD2 (5 bases each). This CDR3 is built from 14 residues. Per germline, CDR1 WSHSY and CDR2 SAAADI. V was clipped by 1 base and J by 1 base, with 7 bases between them. CDR3 sequence reads: CASSEWDLQETQYF. CDR3 DNA sequence: TGCGCCAGCAGTGAGTGGGACCTCCAAGAGACCCAGTACTTC.

This chain links TRBV7-2 with TRBJ2-3; D gene uncertain. The CDR3 spans 14 residues. V lost 3 bases, J lost 0 bases, and 7 bases lay in between. CDR1 is SGHTA, CDR2 FQGNSA, per germline. Written as DNA, the CDR3 is TGTGCCAGCAGCTTCGAAACTAGCACAGATACGCAGTATTTT. It codes for CASSFETSTDTQYF. Full variable domain (missing parts from reference TRBV7-2 and TRBJ2-3): GAGVSQSPSNKVTEKGKDVELRCDPISGHTALYWYRQSLGQGLEFLIYFQGNSAPDKSGLPSDRFSAERTGGSVSTLTIQRTQQEDSAVYLCASSFETSTDTQYFGPGTRLTVL.

The rearrangement uses TRBV5-1 and TRBJ1-1; a weak D match, TRBD1 (6 bases). With 4 bases removed from V and 8 bases from J, the gap between germline ends came to 18 bases. Per the germline V gene, CDR1 is SGHRS and CDR2 is YFSETQ. The CDR3 runs 14 residues. CDR3 sequence (DNA): TGCGCCAGCAGCCTGGGACGGGACATGGGGGAAGCTTTCTTT. Its translation: CASSLGRDMGEAFF.

This chain uses TRBV11-2 with TRBJ2-3, with 7 bases that match TRBD1. Germline V gene lookup returns CDR1 SGHAT and CDR2 FQNNGV. This CDR3 region has 15 residues. Unmatched junction bases numbered 6, after V lost 4 bases and J lost 2 bases. The CDR3: CASSSQGKSTDTQYF. CDR3 bases: TGTGCCAGCAGCTCACAGGGGAAATCCACAGATACGCAGTATTTT.

The V call is TRBV5-4, the J call TRBJ1-6; D might be TRBD1 (5 bases). Trimming stripped 3 bases from V and 3 bases from J, with 13 bases between. The CDR3 extends over 16 amino acids. Germline V CDR1 and CDR2: SGHNT, YYREEE (reference sequence). The CDR3 region is CASSSMTEFYNSPLHF. CDR3 nucleotides: TGTGCCAGCAGCTCCATGACAGAGTTCTATAATTCACCCCTCCACTTT.

The chain is built from TRBV9 and TRBJ2-2; 9 bases fit TRBD2. V shed 2 bases, J shed 5 bases, and the junction held 4 bases outside the gene matches. Per the germline V gene, CDR1 is SGDLS and CDR2 is YYNGEE. This CDR3 has 15 residues. CDR3 amino acids: CASSVSLAGTGELFF. The CDR3 coding sequence is TGTGCCAGCAGCGTGAGCCTAGCGGGGACCGGGGAGCTGTTTTTT.

A few counts support this clone. The chain carries TRBV5-1 and TRBJ1-2; no clear D. V gave up 2 bases and J gave up 3 bases, with 8 bases separating them. The germline V gene encodes CDR1 SGHRS and CDR2 YFSETQ. The length of the CDR3 is 13 residues. The CDR3 here is CASSFVQDYGYTF. In nucleotides, the CDR3 is TGCGCCAGCAGCTTTGTGCAAGACTATGGCTACACCTTC.

The CDR3 bases are TGTGCCAGCGGACGGGGTACCGTGAATCAGCCCCAGCATTTT. Its protein product is CASGRGTVNQPQHF. The chain uses TRBV28 and TRBJ1-5; D unclear. With 8 bases removed from V and 4 bases from J, the gap between germline ends came to 15 bases. The CDR3 totals 14 residues. Germline lookup yields CDR1 MDHEN and CDR2 SYDVKM.

The CDR3, as DNA: TGTGCCAGCAGGACAGGGTGGAATGAGCAGTTCTTC. Protein product: CASRTGWNEQFF. This sequence joins TRBV6-1 and TRBJ2-1; TRBD1 agrees at 7 bases. CDR1 MNHNS and CDR2 SASEGT come from the germline V gene. J gave up 7 bases and V 6 bases, and 3 bases lay outside the gene matches. The CDR3 spans 12 residues.

The chain couples TRBV6-6 to TRBJ2-5; TRBD2 agrees at 7 bases. Germline lookup yields CDR1 MNHNY and CDR2 SVGAGI (reference sequence). There are 14 residues in the CDR3. J was trimmed by 5 bases and V by 5 bases; bases with no gene match: 8. The CDR3 DNA reads TGTGCCAGCAGTGCCGCCGGGGGAGGGGAGACCCAGTACTTC. Protein sequence: CASSAAGGGETQYF.

The rearrangement links TRBV13 to TRBJ1-1, with a weak D call TRBD1 (5 bases). The CDR3 contains 14 residues. CDR1 and CDR2 from the germline V gene are PRHDT and FYEKMQ (reference sequence). Trimming stripped 5 bases from V and 1 base from J, with 11 bases between. For the CDR3, the DNA is TGTGCCAGCAGCCGGACACCCGCGAACACTGAAGCTTTCTTT. Translation gives CASSRTPANTEAFF. The complete variable domain, with remaining parts taken from reference TRBV13 and TRBJ1-1, reads AAGVIQSPRHLIKEKRETATLKCYPIPRHDTVYWYQQGPGQDPQFLISFYEKMQSDKGSIPDRFSAQQFSDYHSELNMSSLELGDSALYFCASSRTPANTEAFFGQGTRLTVV.

The rearrangement uses TRBV5-1 and TRBJ2-7; 12 bases are shared with TRBD2. The CDR3 is made up of 15 amino acids. The germline CDR1 and CDR2 sequences are SGHRS and YFSETQ. V lost 6 bases, J lost 3 bases, and 7 bases stayed unmatched. Here the CDR3 reads CASTNGLAGRYEQYF. The CDR3 DNA reads TGCGCCAGCACCAACGGACTAGCGGGGCGCTACGAGCAGTACTTC.

This clone has only a few counts. The chain links TRBV7-9 to TRBJ1-2; a weak D match, TRBD1 (6 bases). This CDR3 contains 13 residues. V dropped 5 bases and J dropped 7 bases, with 14 bases sitting between them. Germline V lookup: CDR1 SEHNR, CDR2 FQNEAQ (reference sequence). The DNA for the CDR3 is TGTGCCAGCAGCGTCACCTCAGGGGTTGGCTACACCTTC. It encodes CASSVTSGVGYTF.

The chain couples TRBV2 to TRBJ2-2, with TRBD1 matching over 7 bases. The length of the CDR3 is 14 residues. J lost 1 base, V lost 8 bases, and 4 bases had no gene match. CDR1 and CDR2 (germline): SNHLY, FYNNEI. CDR3 region: CASRGQVNTGELFF. CDR3 nucleotide sequence: TGTGCCAGCCGTGGACAGGTGAACACCGGGGAGCTGTTTTTT.